The clone carrying this T cell receptor beta chain was seen more than once but under ten times. No antigen is known for it. The junction does not match germline at one end; this may be a read error. These data come from a study of shared clonotypes between healthy human individuals. Findings and limits, study-wide: Lower generation probabilities were found for non-shared clonotypes than for those shared by all four donors.

For every subset, genomic DNA was evenly distributed across several immunoSEQ plates. Generated by immunoSEQ multiplex PCR, the TCRdb table keeps only in-frame clones and is missing some. The sample includes a few million clones, 93% of them seen just once. The CDR3 is 12 residues long. The V gene's germline CDR1 is GTSNPN and CDR2 SVGIG (reference sequence). Memory CD4+ cells were the fraction left after CD45RA+ naive selection. The rearrangement links TRBV30 to TRBJ1-4, with TRBD1 matching 8 bases. The material sequenced was naive CD4+ T cells from PBMCs. The subset is: CD45RA+ positively selected. The sequence came from a man younger than 35 in good health. Some clones in this sample may be carry-over from other donors' samples. Here the CDR3 DNA reads TGTGCCTGGAGTGTACAGGGGGGCGGATGGATTTTT. It yields the protein CAWSVQGGGWIF.